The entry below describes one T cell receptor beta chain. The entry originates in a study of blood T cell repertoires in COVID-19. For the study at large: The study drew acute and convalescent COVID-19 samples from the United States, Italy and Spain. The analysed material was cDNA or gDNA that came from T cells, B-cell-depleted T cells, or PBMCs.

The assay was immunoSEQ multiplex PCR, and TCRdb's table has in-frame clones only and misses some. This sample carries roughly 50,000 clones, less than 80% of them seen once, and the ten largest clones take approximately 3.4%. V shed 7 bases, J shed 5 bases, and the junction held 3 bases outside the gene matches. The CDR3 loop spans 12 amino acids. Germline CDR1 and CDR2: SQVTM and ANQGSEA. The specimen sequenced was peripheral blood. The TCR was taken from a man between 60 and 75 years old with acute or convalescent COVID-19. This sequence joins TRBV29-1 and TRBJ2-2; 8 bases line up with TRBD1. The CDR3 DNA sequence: TGCAGCGCCCACAGGGGGACCGGGGAGCTGTTTTTT. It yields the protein CSAHRGTGELFF.